Listed below are T cell receptor beta chains from one sample, sequenced in a study of blood T cell repertoires in COVID-19. The assay was immunoSEQ multiplex PCR, and TCRdb's table has in-frame clones only and misses some. The sample includes roughly 410,000 clones, 89% seen only once; the top ten take about 1.4%. Sequenced input: peripheral blood. The receptors were gathered from a woman between 40 and 55 years old with COVID-19, enrolled during active disease. Both conserved end residues are part of each CDR3. The D gene is left open where the match is weak. A row's size may be missing; if present it is once, few, many or a size class.

v_gene	d_gene	abundance	j_gene	CDR3nt	CDR3aa
TRBV19	-	-	TRBJ1-3	TGTGCCAGTAGTCCGAAAGGCAGGACTGGAAACACCATATATTTT	CASSPKGRTGNTIYF
TRBV5-1	-	-	TRBJ2-6	TGCGCCAGCAGCTGGTCCGGGACAAACTCCAACGTCCTGACTTTC	CASSWSGTNSNVLTF
TRBV28	-	-	TRBJ1-1	TGTGCCAGCAGTTTACCCCAGGCCGGTACTGAAGCTTTCTTT	CASSLPQAGTEAFF
TRBV2	TRBD1	few	TRBJ1-3	TGTGCCAGCAGGGACAGGGGAAACACCATATATTTT	CASRDRGNTIYF
TRBV18	TRBD1	few	TRBJ1-1	TGTGCCAGCTCACCAGACAGGGGAAGGGCTGAAGCTTTCTTT	CASSPDRGRAEAFF
TRBV5-4	-	-	TRBJ1-2	TGTGCCAGCAGAAAAGACGTGGGGGCACAGGGCTACACCTTC	CASRKDVGAQGYTF
TRBV19	-	-	TRBJ2-7	TGTGCCAGTAGTATAGATCCCCAGGGCCTGAGCTACTTC	CASSIDPQGLSYF
TRBV24-1	-	-	TRBJ2-7	TGTGCCACCAATGGCAGATTAACCGTCGAGCAGTACTTC	CATNGRLTVEQYF
TRBV19	TRBD1	-	TRBJ1-6	TGTGCCAGTCGACTGGACAGGGATTCACCCCTCCACTTT	CASRLDRDSPLHF
TRBV29-1	-	-	TRBJ1-2	TGCAGCGTTGGAGTTAACTATGGCTACACCTTC	CSVGVNYGYTF
TRBV5-1	TRBD2	once	TRBJ2-2	TGCGCCAGCAGCTTGGCAGCGGGAGCGGGCGGGGAGCTGTTTTTT	CASSLAAGAGGELFF
TRBV5-1	TRBD2	-	TRBJ2-7	TGCGCCAGCAGCTTGGTTACTAGCGGGAGTATTTACGAGCAGTACTTC	CASSLVTSGSIYEQYF
TRBV4-3	TRBD1	-	TRBJ1-3	TGCGCCAGCAGCCATACAGGGGGTGGAAACACCATATATTTT	CASSHTGGGNTIYF
TRBV7-3	TRBD2	-	TRBJ2-2	TGTGCCAGCAGCTTAACAGTCAGCGGGAGGTCCTTGCCCGGGGAGCTGTTTTTT	CASSLTVSGRSLPGELFF
TRBV27	-	once	TRBJ2-5	TGTGCCAGCGCACACGGGGGGACCCAGTACTTC	CASAHGGTQYF
TRBV18	TRBD1	-	TRBJ2-7	TGTGCCAGCTCACCCACCTTTGACAGGGGGGATTCCTACGAGCAGTACTTC	CASSPTFDRGDSYEQYF
TRBV30	TRBD2	-	TRBJ2-1	TGTGCCTGGAGTCCCTCTAGGACTAGCGCAGTCTATGAGCAGTTCTTC	CAWSPSRTSAVYEQFF
TRBV4-3	-	-	TRBJ1-4	TGCGCCAGCAGCCAAGATCGGCCCGGACGGGGGAATGAAAAACTGTTTTTT	CASSQDRPGRGNEKLFF
TRBV18	TRBD1	-	TRBJ1-2	TGTGCCAGCTCACCACCGCAGGGGGCCAAAGGCTACACCTTC	CASSPPQGAKGYTF